This record looks at one T cell receptor (beta chain) sequence and its context. The source of the sample is a study of PD-L1 blockade in urothelial cancer. Study context: At 3 weeks (second dose) and 6 weeks after starting treatment, blood was analyzed.

Time point denoted: peripheral blood 6 weeks after treatment start. The diagnosis in patients was locally advanced or metastatic urothelial carcinoma. Anywhere from 1 to 8 samples came from each patient, spanning pretreatment and on-treatment. Sequencing used immunoSEQ multiplex PCR; TCRdb keeps in-frame clones, though not all of them. The table includes about 27,000 clones, approximately 82% detected once. V shed 4 bases and J 8 bases; nucleotides not matched to a gene: 10. In germline, CDR1 is SGHRS, CDR2 YFSETQ. CDR3 size: 14 residues. This clonotype was sampled from a man aged 65 to 85 with urothelial cancer. The sequences come from PBMCs, collected around atezolizumab (anti-PD-L1) treatment. The chain joins TRBV5-1 to TRBJ1-2; 8 nucleotides agree with TRBD1. For the CDR3, the DNA is TGCGCCAGCAGCCTATTAGGGACAGGCGACGGCTACACCTTC. Residues: CASSLLGTGDGYTF.